This is a list of T cell receptor beta chains from one sample in a study of identical twins. TCRdb re-called the 5' RACE reads with MiXCR, one entry per CDR3 protein. This repertoire shows some 500,000 distinct CDR3 sequences, approximately 22% found once; its top ten account for roughly 0.9%. The sample was also linked to a second study, of T cells expressing NK-cell markers.

The sequenced sample was CD4+ T cells sorted from blood. The receptors stem from a woman aged 18-29 years in good health. CDR3s leave out the opening cysteine and the closing phenylalanine or tryptophan. The D gene is left open where the match is weak.

d_call: TRBD2; v_call: TRBV6-1; cdr3_aa: ASRPNGLASYNEQF
d_call: TRBD2; v_call: TRBV15; cdr3_aa: ATSRLREDSDTQY
d_call: TRBD2; v_call: TRBV5-1; cdr3_aa: ASSPRTSGDNEQF
d_call: TRBD1; v_call: TRBV7-2; cdr3_aa: ASSPNQGAFEPLH
d_call: TRBD2; v_call: TRBV20-1; cdr3_aa: SAIGAGGRRRNEQF
d_call: NA; v_call: TRBV10-2; cdr3_aa: ASSESIRAGRQPQH
d_call: NA; v_call: TRBV12-3/TRBV12-4; cdr3_aa: ASRAGGGYT
d_call: NA; v_call: TRBV20-1; cdr3_aa: SARDRERNTGELF
d_call: TRBD1; v_call: TRBV6-2/TRBV6-3; cdr3_aa: ASSYPGQESTDTQY
d_call: TRBD2; v_call: TRBV6-5; cdr3_aa: ASSYRLAGGPDTQY
d_call: TRBD1; v_call: TRBV20-1; cdr3_aa: SASTPGQGFGELF
d_call: NA; v_call: TRBV3-1; cdr3_aa: ASSQDGLFRVRHYEQY
d_call: NA; v_call: TRBV6-2/TRBV6-3; cdr3_aa: ASSYGWEPRLEQF
d_call: NA; v_call: TRBV4-1; cdr3_aa: ASSQGRAGRQETQY
d_call: TRBD2; v_call: TRBV20-1; cdr3_aa: SATPSGGYEQY
d_call: TRBD2; v_call: TRBV7-2; cdr3_aa: ASSLGLAGAAWGQY
d_call: NA; v_call: TRBV20-1; cdr3_aa: SEEDENTEAF
d_call: TRBD2; v_call: TRBV5-1; cdr3_aa: ASSFDLAGASYNEQF
d_call: NA; v_call: TRBV20-1; cdr3_aa: SALTGTRSSYEQY
d_call: NA; v_call: TRBV3-1; cdr3_aa: ASSQDPPKTQY
d_call: NA; v_call: TRBV29-1; cdr3_aa: SVYNQAGIPEAF
d_call: NA; v_call: TRBV10-3; cdr3_aa: AISEPGGRVTDTQY
d_call: TRBD2; v_call: TRBV9; cdr3_aa: ASSVDGRNSDTQY
d_call: NA; v_call: TRBV18; cdr3_aa: ASSVGDSNEKLF
d_call: NA; v_call: TRBV21-1; cdr3_aa: ASSKWPFKGRHYEQY
d_call: NA; v_call: TRBV6-1; cdr3_aa: ASSSQIPTPLH
d_call: TRBD1; v_call: TRBV10-3; cdr3_aa: AIKRQGEIGEQF
d_call: NA; v_call: TRBV10-2; cdr3_aa: ASSDPSYEQY
d_call: TRBD1; v_call: TRBV5-1; cdr3_aa: ASSSTGTGVVEQY
d_call: NA; v_call: TRBV6-5; cdr3_aa: ASSSTHLINYGYT
d_call: TRBD2; v_call: TRBV7-2; cdr3_aa: ASSLTRGTNYYNEQF